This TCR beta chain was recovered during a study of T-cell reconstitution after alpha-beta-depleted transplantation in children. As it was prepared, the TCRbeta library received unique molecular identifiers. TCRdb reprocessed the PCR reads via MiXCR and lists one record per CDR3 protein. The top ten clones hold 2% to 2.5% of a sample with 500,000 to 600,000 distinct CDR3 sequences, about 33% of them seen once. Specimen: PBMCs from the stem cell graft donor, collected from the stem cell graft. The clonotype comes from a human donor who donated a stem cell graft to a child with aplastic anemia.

The DNA of the CDR3 is TGTGCCAGCAGCTCCGCGGGGGCCGCTGTCGATGAGCAGTTCTTC. This encodes CASSSAGAAVDEQFF. The chain combines TRBV7-3 with TRBJ2-1; D is possibly TRBD2 (7 bases). CDR1 is SGHTA, CDR2 FQGTGA, per germline. The CDR3 sequence is 15 residues long. Trimming cost V 4 bases and J 8 bases, with 18 bases left between them.